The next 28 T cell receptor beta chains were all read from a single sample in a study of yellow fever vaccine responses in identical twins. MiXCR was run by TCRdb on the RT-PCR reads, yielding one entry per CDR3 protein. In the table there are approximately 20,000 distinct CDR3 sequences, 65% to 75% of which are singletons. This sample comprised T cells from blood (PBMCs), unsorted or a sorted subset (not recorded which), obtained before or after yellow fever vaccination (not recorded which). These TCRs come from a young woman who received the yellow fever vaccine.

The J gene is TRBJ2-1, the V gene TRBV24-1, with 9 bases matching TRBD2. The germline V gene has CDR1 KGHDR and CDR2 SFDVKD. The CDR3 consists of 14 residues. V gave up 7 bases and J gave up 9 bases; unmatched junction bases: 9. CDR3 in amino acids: CATSSGTSILEQFF. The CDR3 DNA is TGTGCCACCAGCTCCGGGACTAGCATCCTTGAGCAGTTCTTC.

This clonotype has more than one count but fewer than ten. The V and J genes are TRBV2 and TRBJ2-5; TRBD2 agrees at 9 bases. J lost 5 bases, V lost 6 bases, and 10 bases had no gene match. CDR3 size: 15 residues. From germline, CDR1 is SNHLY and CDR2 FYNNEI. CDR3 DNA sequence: TGTGCCAGCAGCCGCGGGGGACTAGCAAGTGAGACCCAGTACTTC. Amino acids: CASSRGGLASETQYF.

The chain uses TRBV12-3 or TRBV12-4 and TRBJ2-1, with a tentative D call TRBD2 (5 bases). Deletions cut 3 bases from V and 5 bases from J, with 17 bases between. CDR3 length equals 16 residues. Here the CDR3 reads CASSFALGSAHNEQFF. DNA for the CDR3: TGTGCCAGCAGTTTCGCCCTGGGTAGCGCCCACAATGAGCAGTTCTTC.

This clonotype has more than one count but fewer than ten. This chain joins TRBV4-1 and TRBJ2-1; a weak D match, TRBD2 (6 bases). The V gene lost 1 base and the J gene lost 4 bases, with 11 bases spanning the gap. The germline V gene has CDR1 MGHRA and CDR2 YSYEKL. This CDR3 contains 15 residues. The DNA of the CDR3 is TGCGCCAGCAGCCAAGTTTACGGGGGATACAATGAGCAGTTCTTC. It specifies CASSQVYGGYNEQFF.

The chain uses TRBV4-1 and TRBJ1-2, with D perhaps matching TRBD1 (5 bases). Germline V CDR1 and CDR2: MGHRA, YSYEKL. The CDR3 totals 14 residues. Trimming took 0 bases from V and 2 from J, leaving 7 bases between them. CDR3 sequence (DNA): TGCGCCAGCAGCCAAGAACAGGCCAACTATGGCTACACCTTC. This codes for CASSQEQANYGYTF.

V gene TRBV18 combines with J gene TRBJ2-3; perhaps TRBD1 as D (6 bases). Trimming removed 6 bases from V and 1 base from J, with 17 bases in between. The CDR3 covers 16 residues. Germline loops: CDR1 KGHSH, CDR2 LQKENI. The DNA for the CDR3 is TGTGCCAGCTCGCTACAACAGGGAGAGGGCACAGATACGCAGTATTTT. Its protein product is CASSLQQGEGTDTQYF.

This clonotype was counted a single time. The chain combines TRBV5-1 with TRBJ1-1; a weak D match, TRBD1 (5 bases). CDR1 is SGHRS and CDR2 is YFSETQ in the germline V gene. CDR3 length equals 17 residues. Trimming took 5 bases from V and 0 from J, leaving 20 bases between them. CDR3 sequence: CASSGTGTGTLNTEAFF. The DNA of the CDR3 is TGCGCCAGCAGTGGCACCGGGACGGGGACTTTGAACACTGAAGCTTTCTTT.

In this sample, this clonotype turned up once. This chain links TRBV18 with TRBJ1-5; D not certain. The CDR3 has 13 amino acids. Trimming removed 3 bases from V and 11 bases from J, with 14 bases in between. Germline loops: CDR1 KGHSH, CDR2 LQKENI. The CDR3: CASSPSGHLAQHF. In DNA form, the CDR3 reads TGTGCCAGCTCACCTTCCGGCCACCTGGCCCAGCATTTT.

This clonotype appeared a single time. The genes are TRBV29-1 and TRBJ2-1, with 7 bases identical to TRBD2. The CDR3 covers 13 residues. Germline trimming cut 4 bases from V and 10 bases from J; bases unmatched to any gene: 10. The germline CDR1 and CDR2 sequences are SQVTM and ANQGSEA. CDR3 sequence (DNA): TGCAGCGTTGCCCTAGCGGCGGTCAAAGAGCAGTTCTTC. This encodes CSVALAAVKEQFF.

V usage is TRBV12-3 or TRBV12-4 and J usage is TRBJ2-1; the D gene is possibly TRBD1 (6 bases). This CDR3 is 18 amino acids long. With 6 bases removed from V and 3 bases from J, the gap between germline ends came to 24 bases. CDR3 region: CASRSSVGITGLYNEQFF. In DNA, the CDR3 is TGTGCCAGCAGATCCTCCGTGGGGATTACAGGGCTCTACAATGAGCAGTTCTTC.

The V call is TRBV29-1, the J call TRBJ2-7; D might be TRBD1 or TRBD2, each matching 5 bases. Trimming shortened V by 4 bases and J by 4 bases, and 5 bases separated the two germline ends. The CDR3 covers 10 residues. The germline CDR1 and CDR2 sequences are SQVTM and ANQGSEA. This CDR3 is CSVGGYEQYF. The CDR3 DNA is TGCAGCGTTGGGGGGTACGAGCAGTACTTC.

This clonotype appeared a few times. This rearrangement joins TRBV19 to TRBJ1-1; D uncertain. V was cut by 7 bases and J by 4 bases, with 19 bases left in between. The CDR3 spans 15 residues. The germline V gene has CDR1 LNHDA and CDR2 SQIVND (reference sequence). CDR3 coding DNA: TGTGCCAGTACCCCTGGTGGGTACCGGGGCACTGAAGCTTTCTTT. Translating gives CASTPGGYRGTEAFF.

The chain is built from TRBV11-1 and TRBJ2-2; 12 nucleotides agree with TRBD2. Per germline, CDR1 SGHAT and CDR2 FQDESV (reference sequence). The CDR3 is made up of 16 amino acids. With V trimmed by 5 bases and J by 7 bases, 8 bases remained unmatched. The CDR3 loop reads CASSIGLAGSVGELFF. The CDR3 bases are TGTGCCAGCAGCATCGGACTAGCGGGATCGGTCGGGGAGCTGTTTTTT.

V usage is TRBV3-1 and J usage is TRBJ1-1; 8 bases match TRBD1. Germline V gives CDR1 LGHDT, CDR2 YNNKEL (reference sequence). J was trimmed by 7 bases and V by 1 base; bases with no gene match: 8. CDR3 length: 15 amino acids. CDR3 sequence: CASSQVKGQAVEAFF. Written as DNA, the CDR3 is TGTGCCAGCAGCCAAGTAAAGGGACAGGCGGTTGAAGCTTTCTTT.

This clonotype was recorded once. DNA for the CDR3: TGTGCCAGCAGCCAGAACCAGGGCCATCAAGAGACCCAGTACTTC. The encoded protein is CASSQNQGHQETQYF. The chain couples TRBV3-1 to TRBJ2-5; a possible D gene is TRBD1 (5 bases). V was pared by 3 bases and J by 2 bases, with 13 bases between. The CDR3 is 15 amino acids. Per germline, CDR1 LGHDT and CDR2 YNNKEL (reference sequence).

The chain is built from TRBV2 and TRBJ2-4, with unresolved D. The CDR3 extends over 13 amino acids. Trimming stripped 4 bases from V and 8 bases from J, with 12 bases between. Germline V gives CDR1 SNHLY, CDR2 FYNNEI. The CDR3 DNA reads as TGTGCCAGCAGTGCAGACGAGGAGCACATTCAGTACTTC. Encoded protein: CASSADEEHIQYF.

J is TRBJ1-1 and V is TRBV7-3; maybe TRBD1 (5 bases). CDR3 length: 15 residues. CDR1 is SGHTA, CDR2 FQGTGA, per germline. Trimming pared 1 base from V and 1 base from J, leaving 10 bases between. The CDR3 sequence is CASSLRQNTNTEAFF. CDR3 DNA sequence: TGTGCCAGCAGCTTAAGACAGAATACGAACACTGAAGCTTTCTTT.

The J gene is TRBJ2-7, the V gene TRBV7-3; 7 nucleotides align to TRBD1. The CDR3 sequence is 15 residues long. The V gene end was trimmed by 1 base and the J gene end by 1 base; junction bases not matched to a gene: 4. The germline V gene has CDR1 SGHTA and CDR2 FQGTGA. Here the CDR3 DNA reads TGTGCCAGCAGCTTAAGACCGACAGGGTCCTACGAGCAGTACTTC. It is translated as CASSLRPTGSYEQYF.

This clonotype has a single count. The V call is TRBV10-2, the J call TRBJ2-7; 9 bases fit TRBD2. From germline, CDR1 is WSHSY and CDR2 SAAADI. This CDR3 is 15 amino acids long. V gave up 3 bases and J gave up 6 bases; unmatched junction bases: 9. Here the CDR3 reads CASSEGGRARGEQYF. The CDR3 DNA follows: TGCGCCAGCAGTGAAGGCGGGAGGGCCCGGGGCGAGCAGTACTTC.

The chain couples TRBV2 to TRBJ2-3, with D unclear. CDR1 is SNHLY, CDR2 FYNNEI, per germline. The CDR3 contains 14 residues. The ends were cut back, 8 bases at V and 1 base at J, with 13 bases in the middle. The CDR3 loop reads CASCWSRGTDTQYF. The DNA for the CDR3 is TGTGCCAGCTGTTGGTCGAGAGGCACAGATACGCAGTATTTT.

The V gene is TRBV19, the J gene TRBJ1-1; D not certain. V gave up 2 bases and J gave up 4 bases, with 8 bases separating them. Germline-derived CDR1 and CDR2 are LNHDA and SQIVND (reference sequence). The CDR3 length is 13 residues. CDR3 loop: CASSINFGTEAFF. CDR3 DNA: TGTGCCAGTAGTATAAATTTTGGCACTGAAGCTTTCTTT.

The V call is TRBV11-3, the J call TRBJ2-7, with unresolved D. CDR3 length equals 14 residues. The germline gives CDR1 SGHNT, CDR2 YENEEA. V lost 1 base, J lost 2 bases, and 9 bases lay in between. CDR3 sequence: CASSLVGPTYEQYF. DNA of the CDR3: TGTGCCAGCAGCTTAGTAGGCCCTACCTACGAGCAGTACTTC.

CDR3 protein: CASSPIRHF. CDR3 nucleotide sequence: TGCGCCAGCAGCCCCATTCGGCATTTT. J is TRBJ1-5 and V is TRBV23-1, with D unresolved. TRBV23-1 has ORF status, its function being uncertain. This CDR3 spans 9 amino acids. V gave up 6 bases and J gave up 15 bases, with 9 bases separating them.

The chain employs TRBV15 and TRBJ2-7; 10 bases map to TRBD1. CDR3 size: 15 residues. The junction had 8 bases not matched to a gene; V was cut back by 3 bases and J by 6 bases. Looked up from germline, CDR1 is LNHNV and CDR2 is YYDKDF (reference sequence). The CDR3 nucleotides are TGTGCCACCAGCAGTTTCGGGACAGGGGTTTTCGAGCAGTACTTC. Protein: CATSSFGTGVFEQYF. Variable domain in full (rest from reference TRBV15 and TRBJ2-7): DAMVIQNPRYQVTQFGKPVTLSCSQTLNHNVMYWYQQKSSQAPKLLFHYYDKDFNNEADTPDNFQSRRPNTSFCFLDIRSPGLGDTAMYLCATSSFGTGVFEQYFGPGTRLTVT.

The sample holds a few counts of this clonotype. In nucleotides, the CDR3 is TGTGCCAGCAGCCCGTCGGCGTTAAAATACGAGCAGTACGTC. Translating gives CASSPSALKYEQYV. The gene calls are TRBV13 and TRBJ2-7, with unresolved D. The germline CDR1 and CDR2 sequences are PRHDT and FYEKMQ (reference sequence). The V end lost 5 bases, the J end lost 4 bases, and 15 bases lay between the germline ends. This CDR3 comprises 14 residues.

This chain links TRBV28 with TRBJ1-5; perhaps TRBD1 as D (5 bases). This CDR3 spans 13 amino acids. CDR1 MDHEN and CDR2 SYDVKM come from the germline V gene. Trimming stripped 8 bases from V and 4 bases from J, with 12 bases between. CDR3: CASGWTQNQPQHF. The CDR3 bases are TGTGCCAGCGGGTGGACACAGAATCAGCCCCAGCATTTT.

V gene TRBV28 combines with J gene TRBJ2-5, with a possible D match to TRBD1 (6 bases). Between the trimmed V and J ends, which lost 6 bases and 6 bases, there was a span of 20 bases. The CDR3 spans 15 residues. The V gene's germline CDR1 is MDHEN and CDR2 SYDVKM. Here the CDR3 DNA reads TGTGCCAGCAGGTTACGGGACACGGGTTGGAAGACCCAGTACTTC. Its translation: CASRLRDTGWKTQYF.

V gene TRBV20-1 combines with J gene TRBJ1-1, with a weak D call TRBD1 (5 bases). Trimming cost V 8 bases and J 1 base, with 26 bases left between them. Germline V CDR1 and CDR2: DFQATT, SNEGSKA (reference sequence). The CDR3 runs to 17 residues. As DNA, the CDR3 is TGCAGTAATCCCTTGGGGGGTACGATAAAATCGAACACTGAAGCTTTCTTT. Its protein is CSNPLGGTIKSNTEAFF.